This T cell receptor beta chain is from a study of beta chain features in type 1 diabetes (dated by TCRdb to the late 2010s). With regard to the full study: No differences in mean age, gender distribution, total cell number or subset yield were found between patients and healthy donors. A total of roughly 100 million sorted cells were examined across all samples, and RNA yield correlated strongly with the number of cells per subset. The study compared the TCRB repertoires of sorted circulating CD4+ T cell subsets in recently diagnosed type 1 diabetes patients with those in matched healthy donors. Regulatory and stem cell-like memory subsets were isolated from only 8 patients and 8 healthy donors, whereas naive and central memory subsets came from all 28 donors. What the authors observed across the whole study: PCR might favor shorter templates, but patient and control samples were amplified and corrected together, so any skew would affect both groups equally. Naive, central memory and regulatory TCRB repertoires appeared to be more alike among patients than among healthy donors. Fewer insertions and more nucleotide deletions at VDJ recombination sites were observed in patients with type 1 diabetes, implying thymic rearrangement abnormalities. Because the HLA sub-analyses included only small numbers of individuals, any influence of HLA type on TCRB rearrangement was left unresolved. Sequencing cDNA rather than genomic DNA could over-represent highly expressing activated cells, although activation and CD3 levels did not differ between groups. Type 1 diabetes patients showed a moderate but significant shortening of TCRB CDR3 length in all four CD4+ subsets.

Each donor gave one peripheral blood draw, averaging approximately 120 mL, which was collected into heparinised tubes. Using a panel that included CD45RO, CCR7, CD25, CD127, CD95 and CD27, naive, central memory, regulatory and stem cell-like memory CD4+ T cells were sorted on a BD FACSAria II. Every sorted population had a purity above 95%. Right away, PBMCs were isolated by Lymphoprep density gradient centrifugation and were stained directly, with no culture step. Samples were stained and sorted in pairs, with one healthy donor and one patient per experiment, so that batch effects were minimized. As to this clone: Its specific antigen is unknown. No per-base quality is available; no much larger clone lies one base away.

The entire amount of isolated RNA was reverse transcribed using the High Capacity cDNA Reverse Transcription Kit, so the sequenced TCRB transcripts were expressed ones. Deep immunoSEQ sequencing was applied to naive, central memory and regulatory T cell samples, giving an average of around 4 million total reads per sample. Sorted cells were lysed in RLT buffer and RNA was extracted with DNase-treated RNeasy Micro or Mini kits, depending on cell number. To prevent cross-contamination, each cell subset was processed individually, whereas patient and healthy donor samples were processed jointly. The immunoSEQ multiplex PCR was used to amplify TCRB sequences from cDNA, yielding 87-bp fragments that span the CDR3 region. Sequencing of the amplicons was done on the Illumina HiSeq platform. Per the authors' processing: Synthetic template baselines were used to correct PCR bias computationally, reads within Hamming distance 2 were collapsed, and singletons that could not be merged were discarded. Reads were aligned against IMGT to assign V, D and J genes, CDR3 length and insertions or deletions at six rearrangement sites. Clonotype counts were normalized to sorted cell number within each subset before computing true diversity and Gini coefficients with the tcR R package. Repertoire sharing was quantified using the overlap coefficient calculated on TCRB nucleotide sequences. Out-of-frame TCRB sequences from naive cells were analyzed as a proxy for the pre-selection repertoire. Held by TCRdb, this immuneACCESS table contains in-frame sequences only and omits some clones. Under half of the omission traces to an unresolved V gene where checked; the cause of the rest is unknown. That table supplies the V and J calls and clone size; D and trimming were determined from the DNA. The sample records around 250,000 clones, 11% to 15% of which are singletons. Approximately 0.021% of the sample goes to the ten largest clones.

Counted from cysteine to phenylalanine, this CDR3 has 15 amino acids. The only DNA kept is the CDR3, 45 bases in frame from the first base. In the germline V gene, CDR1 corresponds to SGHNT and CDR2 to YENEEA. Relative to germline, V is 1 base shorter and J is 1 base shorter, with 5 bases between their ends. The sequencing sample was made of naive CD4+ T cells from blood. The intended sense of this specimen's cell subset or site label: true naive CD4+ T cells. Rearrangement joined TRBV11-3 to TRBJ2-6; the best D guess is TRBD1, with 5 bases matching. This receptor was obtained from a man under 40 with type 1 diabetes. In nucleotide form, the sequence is TGTGCCAGCAGCTTAGGACAGTCTGGGGCCAACGTCCTGACTTTC. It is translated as CASSLGQSGANVLTF.